The clone carrying this T cell receptor beta chain occurred once. Per the authors' pipeline: Reference gene primer amplification gave estimated nucleated cell counts. Here immunoSEQ multiplex PCR was the method, and the copy in TCRdb shows in-frame clones only, minus some. That table furnishes V, J and clone size, whereas the DNA furnished D and trimming. The table includes approximately 150,000 clones, roughly 87% detected once. This record belongs to a study of blood T cell repertoires in COVID-19. Across the whole study: The study drew acute and convalescent COVID-19 samples from the United States, Italy and Spain. T cells, B-cell-depleted T cells, or PBMCs provided the cDNA or gDNA that served as material.

V was pared by 5 bases and J by 2 bases, with 19 bases between. Germline CDR1 KGHSH, CDR2 LQKENI. The CDR3 contains 16 residues. The source is a woman between 70 and 85 years old with acute or convalescent COVID-19. Sequenced: peripheral blood. The chain combines TRBV18 with TRBJ2-7, with D possibly being TRBD2 (7 bases). The CDR3 nucleotides are TGTGCCAGCTCATCGAGGGCGGGGGCCGGCGCCTACGAGCAGTACTTC. Protein sequence: CASSSRAGAGAYEQYF.